This is a list of T cell receptor beta chains from one sample in a study of vaccination and CD4 T cells after COVID-19. TCRdb called the PCR reads again in MiXCR, with one record for every CDR3 protein. The profile shows some 11,000 distinct CDR3 sequences, just over 20% of them singletons. Their antigen targets remain unknown. The source material was CD4+ T cells from blood, cultured in vitro, sampled before SARS-CoV-2 vaccination. Receptors originate from a human donor who received a COVID-19 vaccine. CDR3s include the opening cysteine and the closing phenylalanine or tryptophan. D genes are given only for firm matches. Clone size is shown for a subset of rows, as once, few, many or a class of expanded clone.

clone_size	d_call	v_call	j_call	cdr3_nt	cdr3_aa
.	TRBD1	TRBV3-1	TRBJ1-5	TGTGCCAGCAGCCAAGATCGTGGAGGACAGGGGCAAGGTCAACATTTT	CASSQDRGGQGQGQHF
few	.	TRBV5-6	TRBJ2-5	TGTGCCAGCAGCCGAGAGAGCGAGACCCAGTACTTC	CASSRESETQYF
.	TRBD1	TRBV2	TRBJ2-5	TGTGCCAGCAGGGGACAGGCGGACCAAGAGACCCAGTACTTC	CASRGQADQETQYF
.	.	TRBV7-2	TRBJ2-2	TGTGCCAGCAGCCCACGGGAACGGCCCAACACCGGGGAGCTGTTTTTT	CASSPRERPNTGELFF
.	.	TRBV11-3	TRBJ1-1	TGTGCCAGCAGCTTAGGGATAGGGAGAACTGAAGCTTTCTTT	CASSLGIGRTEAFF
few	.	TRBV19	TRBJ2-5	TGTGCCAGTAGTATAAGTCGGAGCCAAGAGACCCAGTACTTC	CASSISRSQETQYF
few	TRBD1	TRBV20-1	TRBJ1-6	TGCAGTGCCACAGGGGGGAATTCACCCCTCCACTTT	CSATGGNSPLHF
.	.	TRBV10-3	TRBJ1-2	TGTGCCATCAGTGAGAAAGACCAGGGAGTTAACTATGGCTACACCTTC	CAISEKDQGVNYGYTF
few	TRBD2	TRBV7-9	TRBJ2-5	TGTGCCAGCAGGCCCAGGACTAGCGGCACGGGGACCCAGTACTTC	CASRPRTSGTGTQYF
.	.	TRBV2	TRBJ1-5	TGTGCCAGCAGGTTAAGAGCCCGGGCCCCCGACAATCAGCCCCAGCATTTT	CASRLRARAPDNQPQHF
.	TRBD2	TRBV14	TRBJ2-7	TGTGCCAGCAGCCAAGGACCCTCCGGGACTAGCGGGGAGTACTCCTACGAGCAGTACTTC	CASSQGPSGTSGEYSYEQYF
.	.	TRBV12-3/TRBV12-4	TRBJ1-4	TGTGCCAGCAGCCCCGCGGGGGAAAAACTGTTTTTT	CASSPAGEKLFF
.	TRBD2	TRBV4-2	TRBJ2-1	TGTGCCAGCAGCCAAGACCCACTAGCGGCACACAATGAGCAGTTCTTC	CASSQDPLAAHNEQFF
.	.	TRBV2	TRBJ1-5	TGTGCCAGCGGTTTCAGCCGGGGCAATCAGCCCCAGCATTTT	CASGFSRGNQPQHF
once	.	TRBV12-2	TRBJ1-2	TGTGCAAGTCGCTTGTGGACCAGGGGGCGGTCTTACTATGGCTACACCTTC	CASRLWTRGRSYYGYTF
few	.	TRBV7-6	TRBJ2-3	TGTGCCAGCAGCTTAGGACAGACAGGAATTAGCACAGATACGCAGTATTTT	CASSLGQTGISTDTQYF
.	TRBD1	TRBV10-3	TRBJ1-4	TGTGCCATCAGAGGACAGGCCGGGGAAAAACTGTTTTTT	CAIRGQAGEKLFF
.	TRBD1	TRBV5-5	TRBJ2-2	TGTGCCAGCAGCAGGAAACCGGGACAGGGTATCGGGGAGCTGTTTTTT	CASSRKPGQGIGELFF
few	TRBD1	TRBV5-1	TRBJ1-2	TGCGCCAGCAGCCCCTGGACAGGGGCCTCCTATGGCTACACCTTC	CASSPWTGASYGYTF
few	.	TRBV19	TRBJ2-1	TGTGCCAGTAGTTCCGCTGTTGAGCAGTTCTTC	CASSSAVEQFF
few	.	TRBV7-9	TRBJ2-7	TGTGCCAGCAGCTTAGGGAGGGGGGGCCGAACCTCCTACGAGCAGTACTTC	CASSLGRGGRTSYEQYF
.	TRBD1	TRBV30	TRBJ2-3	TGTGCCTGGATGGCGACAGGGTTAGATACGCAGTATTTT	CAWMATGLDTQYF
.	.	TRBV7-9	TRBJ2-3	TGTGCCAGCAGACCCGGACAGGACTATGGCACAGATACGCAGTATTTT	CASRPGQDYGTDTQYF
.	.	TRBV3-1	TRBJ1-2	TGTGCCAGCAGCCAAGTATTCGCCTCCCCCGGGGGCTACACCTTC	CASSQVFASPGGYTF
.	TRBD1	TRBV18	TRBJ1-5	TGTGCCAGCTCACCACCGCCAGGGGGAACAAATCAGCCCCAGCATTTT	CASSPPPGGTNQPQHF
.	.	TRBV20-1	TRBJ1-2	TGCAGTGCTACACGCCCTGACAGCGGCAGCTATGGCTACACCTTC	CSATRPDSGSYGYTF
.	TRBD1	TRBV7-3	TRBJ2-1	TGTGCCAGCAGCCCGGACAGGGGTTATGAGACCAACAATGAGCAGTTCTTC	CASSPDRGYETNNEQFF
few	TRBD2	TRBV7-2	TRBJ2-5	TGTGCCAGCAGACCGGGGGGGTGGGAGGAGACCCAGTACTTC	CASRPGGWEETQYF
.	.	TRBV6-5	TRBJ1-6	TGTGCCAGCAGTTACGGAGGACCCTATAATTCACCCCTCCACTTT	CASSYGGPYNSPLHF
few	.	TRBV6-1	TRBJ2-1	TGTGCCAGCAGTGGGTTCAATGAGCAGTTCTTC	CASSGFNEQFF
few	.	TRBV5-1	TRBJ2-3	TGCGCCAGCAGTCGGCAGGGTATAGATACGCAGTATTTT	CASSRQGIDTQYF
.	.	TRBV7-2	TRBJ2-2	TGTGCCAGCAGGTCCCCTAATGGGGAGCTGTTTTTT	CASRSPNGELFF
few	.	TRBV7-2	TRBJ1-1	TGTGCCAGCAGCTTAGGGGTTTTGAACACTGAAGCTTTCTTT	CASSLGVLNTEAFF
.	TRBD1	TRBV10-3	TRBJ2-1	TGTGCCAGCACCGAACCTGGGACAGGGGCGTACAATGAGCAGTTCTTC	CASTEPGTGAYNEQFF
.	.	TRBV18	TRBJ2-7	TGTGCCAGCTCACTCCGGGACGGACGACCCTACGAGCAGTACTTC	CASSLRDGRPYEQYF
.	.	TRBV5-5	TRBJ1-5	TGTGCCAGCAGCTTGAGGGGTCTAGAGCCCCAGCATTTT	CASSLRGLEPQHF
few	.	TRBV7-6	TRBJ2-1	TGTGCCAGCAGCTTAGCACGGACGGGGTTGGACAATGAGCAGTTCTTC	CASSLARTGLDNEQFF
few	.	TRBV20-1	TRBJ2-7	TGCAGTGCTAGAGATTTTGGGCGTCCCATGGAGCAGTACTTC	CSARDFGRPMEQYF
.	TRBD2	TRBV4-1	TRBJ2-1	TGCGCCAGCAGCCAAGCGGGACTAGCGGGGGGGCGGTTCTTC	CASSQAGLAGGRFF
.	.	TRBV6-5	TRBJ2-7	TGTGCCAGCAGTTCGGGGTGGGAAAAATCCTACGAGCAGTACTTC	CASSSGWEKSYEQYF
.	.	TRBV3-1	TRBJ1-1	TGTGCCAGCAGCCAGGACGGGGTGGGCACTGAAGCTTTCTTT	CASSQDGVGTEAFF
.	TRBD2	TRBV4-2	TRBJ2-5	TGTGCCAGCAGCCAAGGGCCCGGGAGGGGGGAGACCCAGTACTTC	CASSQGPGRGETQYF
.	.	TRBV10-3	TRBJ2-2	TGTGCCATCAGTGACAGGGTGAACACCGGGGAGCTGTTTTTT	CAISDRVNTGELFF
few	.	TRBV12-3/TRBV12-4	TRBJ1-3	TGTGCCAGCAGTTTTGGTTCGAGCTCTGGAAACACCATATATTTT	CASSFGSSSGNTIYF
.	TRBD1	TRBV5-6	TRBJ1-2	TGTGCCAGTAGACGAACAGGGGATGTAAACTATGGCTACACCTTC	CASRRTGDVNYGYTF
few	TRBD2	TRBV6-5	TRBJ2-7	TGTGCCAGCAGTTTTCTCGGGACTAGCCGCTACGAGCAGTACTTC	CASSFLGTSRYEQYF
.	.	TRBV19	TRBJ1-5	TGTGCCAGTAGTATAGCAGGGGGCAATCAGCCCCAGCATTTT	CASSIAGGNQPQHF